Below are 3 T cell receptor beta chains sequenced from a single sample in a study of Tregs in tolerant kidney transplant recipients. Sequenced by immunoSEQ multiplex PCR; TCRdb stores in-frame clones only, minus some. The sample consists of 200,000 to 300,000 clones, about 80% of them appearing once. The sequencing sample was made of CD4+ T cells from blood. All receptors come from a human donor in good health.

The CDR3 protein is CASSLTPAYNEQFF. The CDR3 DNA reads as TGTGCCAGCAGCTTAACTCCGGCCTACAATGAGCAGTTCTTC. This rearrangement joins TRBV7-3 to TRBJ2-1; D is unclear. The germline gives CDR1 SGHTA, CDR2 FQGTGA. The CDR3 consists of 14 residues. Trimming took off 0 bases at V and 2 bases at J, with 5 bases between the two ends.

V is TRBV5-4 and J is TRBJ2-5; the D gene could be TRBD1 or TRBD2 (6 bases each). V was cut by 0 bases and J by 1 base, with 13 bases left in between. Germline values: CDR1 SGHNT, CDR2 YYREEE (reference sequence). This CDR3 is built from 16 residues. The CDR3 DNA reads TGTGCCAGCAGCTTGGGGGTATGGGGGGCCCAAGAGACCCAGTACTTC. This encodes CASSLGVWGAQETQYF.

The V and J genes are TRBV6-6 and TRBJ2-7; tentative D call: TRBD1 (6 bases). The germline gives CDR1 MNHNY, CDR2 SVGAGI (reference sequence). The CDR3 is 15 amino acids. Deletions cut 11 bases from V and 0 bases from J, with 20 bases between. This CDR3 reads CAARGELGGSYEQYF. The CDR3, as DNA: TGTGCCGCACGAGGGGAGCTAGGGGGCTCCTACGAGCAGTACTTC.